Listed here are 26 T cell receptor beta chains from one sample, sequenced in a study of T cell clonotyping in hematopoietic cell transplantation. Time point denoted: recipient sample about 28 days before transplant, after cytoreduction. Here immunoSEQ multiplex PCR was the method, and the copy in TCRdb shows in-frame clones only, minus some. The table lists roughly 50,000 clones, more than 75% of them singletons. This specimen consisted of peripheral blood mononuclear cells, obtained before stem cell transplant. These receptors were collected from a man in his 60s with biphenotypic leukemia. Some clones in this sample may be carry-over from other donors' samples.

The V and J genes are TRBV6-5 and TRBJ2-6; D not resolved. The germline V and J ends were trimmed by 6 bases and 4 bases, with 13 bases remaining between them. Per germline, CDR1 MNHEY and CDR2 SVGAGI. The CDR3 consists of 15 residues. As DNA, the CDR3 is TGTGCCAGCAGCCGCGACCTAGAGGGGGCCAACGTCCTGACTTTC. Translating it yields CASSRDLEGANVLTF.

The V call is TRBV28, the J call TRBJ1-5; no firm D call. CDR1 is MDHEN, CDR2 SYDVKM, per germline. The CDR3 has 12 amino acids. The germline V and J ends were trimmed by 5 bases and 6 bases, with 8 bases remaining between them. This CDR3 reads CASSTRPQPQHF. The CDR3 DNA reads TGTGCCAGCAGTACGCGACCTCAGCCCCAGCATTTT.

Turning to this clone: One end of the junction fails to match germline, which may point to a read error. The chain is built from TRBV11-3 and TRBJ2-7; 9 bases align to TRBD2. This CDR3 region has 17 residues. Per germline, CDR1 SGHNT and CDR2 YENEEA. CDR3 sequence reads: CASSPGLGGTSSDEQYF. CDR3 nucleotide sequence: TGTGCCAGCAGCCCAGGTCTAGGCGGGACTAGCTCCGACGAGCAGTACTTC.

The V gene is TRBV9, the J gene TRBJ2-7; TRBD1 might be the D (6 bases). The CDR3 length is 14 residues. Trimming left V 3 bases short and J 2 bases short, with 12 bases between. CDR1 is SGDLS, CDR2 YYNGEE, per germline. As DNA, the CDR3 is TGTGCCAGCAGCGCCCGGGACAAGACCTACGAGCAGTACTTC. As protein: CASSARDKTYEQYF.

This chain uses TRBV5-6 with TRBJ2-7, with 7 bases lining up with TRBD2. The CDR3 covers 14 residues. With 4 bases clipped from V and 1 base from J, the junction kept 5 bases outside the gene matches. Germline assignment: CDR1 SGHDT and CDR2 YYEEEE. CDR3 nucleotide sequence: TGTGCCAGCAGCCTGGGGGGGGTTTCCTACGAGCAGTACTTC. This translates into CASSLGGVSYEQYF. The full variable domain, completed using reference TRBV5-6 and TRBJ2-7, is DAGVTQSPTHLIKTRGQQVTLRCSPKSGHDTVSWYQQALGQGPQFIFQYYEEEERQRGNFPDRFSGHQFPNYSSELNVNALLLGDSALYLCASSLGGVSYEQYFGPGTRLTVT.

This chain connects TRBV6-1 to TRBJ1-2, with D possibly matching TRBD1 (5 bases). This CDR3 spans 15 amino acids. The V gene's germline CDR1 is MNHNS and CDR2 SASEGT. V was trimmed by 9 bases and J by 3 bases, leaving 20 bases between them. The CDR3 is CASRVDQGADYGYTF. Here the CDR3 DNA reads TGTGCCAGTCGGGTTGATCAGGGCGCCGACTATGGCTACACCTTC.

The V and J genes are TRBV5-1 and TRBJ1-2; the D is unclear. Trimming removed 0 bases from V and 7 bases from J, with 7 bases in between. Germline V CDR1 and CDR2: SGHRS, YFSETQ. The CDR3 extends over 12 amino acids. The CDR3 DNA reads TGCGCCAGCAGCTTGGACCGGGTTGGCTACACCTTC. This translates into CASSLDRVGYTF.

This chain joins TRBV7-8 and TRBJ1-4; 10 bases are a match to TRBD1. The V gene's germline CDR1 is SGHVS and CDR2 FQNEAQ. The J segment lost 7 bases and the V segment lost 5 bases, leaving 7 bases of the junction unmatched. The CDR3 runs to 15 residues. CDR3 nucleotides: TGTGCCAGCAGCCCTCCGGGACAGGGGACTGAAAAACTGTTTTTT. Protein sequence: CASSPPGQGTEKLFF.

This chain joins TRBV6-6 and TRBJ1-2; D not resolved. This CDR3 spans 14 amino acids. Germline values: CDR1 MNHNY, CDR2 SVGAGI (reference sequence). Trimming pared 4 bases from V and 0 bases from J, leaving 9 bases between. The CDR3 nucleotides are TGTGCCAGCAGTTCTCCAGTAGCTAACTATGGCTACACCTTC. Translating gives CASSSPVANYGYTF.

The chain is built from TRBV19 and TRBJ1-3; D gene uncertain. Germline-derived CDR1 and CDR2 are LNHDA and SQIVND (reference sequence). This CDR3 has 17 residues. V gave up 7 bases and J gave up 2 bases, with 21 bases separating them. As DNA, the CDR3 is TGTGCCAGTACGAGCGTTACAAGTGTGGCAGCTGGAAACACCATATATTTT. Its translation: CASTSVTSVAAGNTIYF.

The chain joins TRBV30 to TRBJ1-1, with D possibly matching TRBD1 (5 bases). With 1 base removed from V and 3 bases from J, the gap between germline ends came to 15 bases. The CDR3 length is 15 residues. Looked up from germline, CDR1 is GTSNPN and CDR2 is SVGIG (reference sequence). For the CDR3, the DNA is TGTGCCTGGAGTGGTGGTGGGGCGTCAGACACTGAAGCTTTCTTT. Translating it yields CAWSGGGASDTEAFF.

The V and J genes are TRBV2 and TRBJ1-5; D gene ambiguous. CDR1 and CDR2 (germline): SNHLY, FYNNEI. CDR3 length: 11 amino acids. V dropped 6 bases and J dropped 11 bases, with 11 bases sitting between them. The CDR3 nucleotides read TGTGCCAGCAGGGAGGGTACGGCCCAGCATTTT. It encodes CASREGTAQHF.

This clone was detected only once. V is TRBV5-1 and J is TRBJ2-2; 10 bases align to TRBD2. CDR1 and CDR2 from the germline V gene are SGHRS and YFSETQ. The ends lost 0 bases at V and 2 bases at J; junction bases unmatched: 4. This CDR3 is built from 17 residues. This chain's CDR3 is CASSLGAGGLNTGELFF. The CDR3 nucleotides read TGCGCCAGCAGCTTGGGAGCGGGAGGGCTCAACACCGGGGAGCTGTTTTTT.

V is TRBV30 and J is TRBJ2-5; the match to TRBD1 covers 9 bases. With 0 bases clipped from V and 4 bases from J, the junction kept 0 bases outside the gene matches. The CDR3 sequence is 13 residues long. The germline V gene has CDR1 GTSNPN and CDR2 SVGIG (reference sequence). The CDR3 coding sequence is TGTGCCTGGAGTGTGGACAGGGGAGAGACCCAGTACTTC. This translates into CAWSVDRGETQYF.

Note on this clone: At one boundary the junction diverges from the germline segment, which might be a read error. The rearrangement links TRBV7-7 to TRBJ2-3; D may correspond to TRBD1 or TRBD2 (5 bases each). The CDR3 is 14 residues long. Germline V gene lookup returns CDR1 SSHAT and CDR2 FNYEAQ (reference sequence). The CDR3 loop is CASSPGPRADTQYF. DNA for the CDR3: TGTGCTAGCAGCCCGGGGCCCCGCGCAGATACGCAGTATTTT.

V and J are TRBV4-1 and TRBJ1-2; tentatively, D is TRBD1 (6 bases). V was cut by 0 bases and J by 4 bases, with 21 bases left in between. Germline V CDR1 and CDR2: MGHRA, YSYEKL. The CDR3 length is 18 residues. CDR3 DNA sequence: TGCGCCAGCAGCCAAGAGAGGGGGGGGGTGGACTTTGCCTATGGCTACACCTTC. Amino acids: CASSQERGGVDFAYGYTF.

The chain couples TRBV7-2 to TRBJ2-5, with D possibly TRBD2 on 5 matching bases. CDR1 and CDR2 (germline): SGHTA, FQGNSA. Trimming stripped 3 bases from V and 1 base from J, with 9 bases between. The CDR3 spans 14 residues. CDR3 coding DNA: TGTGCCAGCAGCTTGTCGGGAACCCAAGAGACCCAGTACTTC. It codes for CASSLSGTQETQYF.

The gene calls are TRBV30 and TRBJ1-1; possibly TRBD1 for D (5 bases). Germline V gene data show CDR1 as GTSNPN and CDR2 as SVGIG (reference sequence). Trimming took off 3 bases at V and 4 bases at J, with 15 bases between the two ends. The CDR3 has 14 residues. CDR3 protein: CAWRNLRGTTEAFF. DNA of the CDR3: TGTGCCTGGAGGAACCTTCGGGGGACCACTGAAGCTTTCTTT.

This clone was recorded only once. The rearrangement uses TRBV7-8 and TRBJ1-1; no reliable D call. CDR1 is SGHVS and CDR2 is FQNEAQ in the germline V gene. This CDR3 is 15 amino acids long. Trimming shortened V by 1 base and J by 3 bases, and 12 bases separated the two germline ends. The CDR3 sequence is CASSLGRLGDTEAFF. The DNA of the CDR3 is TGTGCCAGCAGCTTAGGGAGACTTGGGGACACTGAAGCTTTCTTT.

The chain uses TRBV19 and TRBJ2-1; D is perhaps TRBD1 (5 bases). Germline V gene data show CDR1 as LNHDA and CDR2 as SQIVND (reference sequence). Trimming left V 5 bases short and J 6 bases short, with 20 bases between. The CDR3 spans 16 residues. This chain's CDR3 is CASSSIIPSGPNEQFF. The DNA for the CDR3 is TGTGCCAGTAGTTCCATCATCCCTTCAGGGCCCAATGAGCAGTTCTTC.

This chain connects TRBV19 to TRBJ1-2, with D uncertain. With 4 bases removed from V and 6 bases from J, the gap between germline ends came to 21 bases. CDR1 and CDR2 (germline): LNHDA, SQIVND (reference sequence). CDR3 length: 16 residues. DNA for the CDR3: TGTGCCAGTAGTAGAACCCACAACTACCCAGGAGATGGCTACACCTTC. The encoded protein is CASSRTHNYPGDGYTF.

The CDR3 loop is CSVAEEASTDTQYF. Written as DNA, the CDR3 is TGCAGCGTTGCCGAAGAGGCAAGCACAGATACGCAGTATTTT. The gene calls are TRBV29-1 and TRBJ2-3; D ambiguous. The germline V gene has CDR1 SQVTM and CDR2 ANQGSEA. The CDR3 has 14 amino acids. The V and J ends lost 4 bases and 0 bases respectively, with 11 bases between them.

J is TRBJ2-2 and V is TRBV4-1; D not certain. The CDR3 consists of 13 residues. In germline, CDR1 is MGHRA, CDR2 YSYEKL. The V end lost 3 bases, the J end lost 5 bases, and 7 bases lay between the germline ends. The CDR3 DNA reads as TGCGCCAGCAGCCAGGGCAGTACCGGGGAGCTGTTTTTT. Its protein product is CASSQGSTGELFF.

This chain uses TRBV30 with TRBJ1-1, with 9 bases lining up with TRBD1. Trimming removed 4 bases from V and 0 bases from J; junction bases left unmatched: 15. This CDR3 comprises 18 residues. Germline V gives CDR1 GTSNPN, CDR2 SVGIG (reference sequence). The CDR3 reads CAWTGTGLPWGMNTEAFF. DNA of the CDR3: TGTGCCTGGACTGGGACAGGGCTACCTTGGGGCATGAACACTGAAGCTTTCTTT.

This clone was detected only a few times. The chain recombines TRBV7-9 with TRBJ1-2; no clear D. The germline gives CDR1 SEHNR, CDR2 FQNEAQ (reference sequence). With 2 bases removed from V and 6 bases from J, the gap between germline ends came to 16 bases. The CDR3 sequence is 15 residues long. CDR3 region: CASSLRSPGGHGYTF. CDR3 DNA: TGTGCCAGCAGCTTAAGAAGTCCAGGAGGACATGGCTACACCTTC.

The chain couples TRBV4-3 to TRBJ2-2, with D perhaps matching TRBD1 or TRBD2 (5 bases each). The V gene's germline CDR1 is LGHNA and CDR2 YSLEER. The CDR3 runs 14 residues. V was cut by 4 bases and J by 4 bases, with 10 bases left in between. The CDR3 loop reads CASSRDVVTGELFF. CDR3 nucleotides: TGCGCCAGCAGCCGGGACGTAGTCACCGGGGAGCTGTTTTTT.